This T cell receptor (beta chain) was sequenced in a study of T-cell memory formation after mild COVID-19. Overall study context: Across donors, TCR clusters were largely donor specific.

This clonotype was seen more than once but under ten times. As yet, its antigen is unknown. Study-level points and caveats: Clones that contracted from day 15 to 85 were balanced CD4/CD8, while later expanders leaned CD4+. The pre-infection memory compartment contained some responding clones, suggesting cross-reactive memory joined.

Sample barcodes and UMIs were carried by the TCR alpha and TCR beta cDNA libraries that 5'RACE generated with constant-segment primers. TCRdb independently ran MiXCR on the 5' RACE reads; one entry per CDR3 protein. Seen here are under 50,000 distinct CDR3 sequences, around 25% observed once, and the top ten hold approximately 40%. The CDR3 has 13 residues. The junction had 6 bases not matched to a gene; V was cut back by 5 bases and J by 9 bases. Germline-derived CDR1 and CDR2 are SEHNR and FQNEAQ (reference sequence). The sequencing sample was made of PBMCs or a T cell subset sorted from them (not recorded which). The TCR was taken from a man aged 18 to 29 who had mild COVID-19 (a few samples of this study predate the infection). Cell type and time point are not known. V is TRBV7-9 and J is TRBJ2-4; 8 bases align to TRBD1. CDR3 amino acids: CASSPQGVIIQYF. The CDR3 DNA reads as TGTGCCAGCAGCCCACAGGGGGTGATCATTCAGTACTTC. The full variable domain, completed using reference TRBV7-9 and TRBJ2-4, is DTGVSQNPRHKITKRGQNVTFRCDPISEHNRLYWYRQTLGQGPEFLTYFQNEAQLEKSRLLSDRFSAERPKGSFSTLEIQRTEQGDSAMYLCASSPQGVIIQYFGAGTRLSVL.